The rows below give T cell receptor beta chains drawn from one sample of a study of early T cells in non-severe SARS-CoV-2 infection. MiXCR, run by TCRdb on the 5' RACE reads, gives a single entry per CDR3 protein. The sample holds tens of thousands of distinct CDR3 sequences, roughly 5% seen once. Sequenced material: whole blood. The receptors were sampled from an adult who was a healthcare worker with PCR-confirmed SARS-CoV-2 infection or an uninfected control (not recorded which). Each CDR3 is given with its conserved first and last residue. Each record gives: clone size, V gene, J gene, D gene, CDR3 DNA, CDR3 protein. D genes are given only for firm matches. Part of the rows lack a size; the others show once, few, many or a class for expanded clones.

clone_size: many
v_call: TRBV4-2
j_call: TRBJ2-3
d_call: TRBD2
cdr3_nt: TGTGCCAGCAGCCAGGTTGGGACTAGCGGGGCCACAGATACGCAGTATTTT
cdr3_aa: CASSQVGTSGATDTQYF

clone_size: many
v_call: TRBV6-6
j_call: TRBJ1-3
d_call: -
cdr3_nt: TGTGCCAGCAGTTCACAAGGGGTCTCTGGAAACACCATATATTTT
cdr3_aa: CASSSQGVSGNTIYF

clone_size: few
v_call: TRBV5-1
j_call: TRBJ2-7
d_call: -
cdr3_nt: TGCGCCAGCAGCCCGGGACATGTCGCGGGGGAGCAGTACTTC
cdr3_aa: CASSPGHVAGEQYF

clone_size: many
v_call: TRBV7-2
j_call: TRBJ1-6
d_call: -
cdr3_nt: TGTGCCAGCAGCTCCATTTCTGATTCACCCCTCCACTTT
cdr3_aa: CASSSISDSPLHF

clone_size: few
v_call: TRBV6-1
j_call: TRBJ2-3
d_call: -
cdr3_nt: TGTGCCAGCACGCCTCAACACAGGGTTCTCACAGATACGCAGTATTTT
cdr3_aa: CASTPQHRVLTDTQYF

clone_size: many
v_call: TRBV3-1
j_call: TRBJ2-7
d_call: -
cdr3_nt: TGTGCCAGCAGCCAAGATCGGCACGAGCAGTACTTC
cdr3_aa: CASSQDRHEQYF

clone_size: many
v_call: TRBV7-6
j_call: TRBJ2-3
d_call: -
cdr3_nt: TGTGCCAGCAGCCTTGGAGGGCGTGAAGATACGCAGTATTTT
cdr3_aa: CASSLGGREDTQYF

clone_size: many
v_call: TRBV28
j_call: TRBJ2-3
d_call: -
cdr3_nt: TGTGCCAGCAAGGAGCGAGGGGGCACAGATACGCAGTATTTT
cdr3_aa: CASKERGGTDTQYF

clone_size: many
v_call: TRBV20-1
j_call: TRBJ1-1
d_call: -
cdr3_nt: TGCAGTGCTAGAGAAACCGCCGGGGGGCGGATGAACACTGAAGCTTTCTTT
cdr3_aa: CSARETAGGRMNTEAFF

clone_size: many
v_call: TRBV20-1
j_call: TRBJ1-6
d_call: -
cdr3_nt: TGCAGTGCTAGCCGGGGGAACGGAGCACCCCTCCACTTT
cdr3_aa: CSASRGNGAPLHF

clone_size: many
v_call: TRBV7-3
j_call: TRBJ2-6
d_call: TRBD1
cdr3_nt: TGTGCCAGCAGCCTAAGACAGGGGGCAGGGGCCAACGTCCTGACTTTC
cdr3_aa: CASSLRQGAGANVLTF

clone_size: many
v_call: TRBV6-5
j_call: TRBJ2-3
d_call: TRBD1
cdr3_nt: TGTGCCAGCAGTTCCTCACTAGGACAGGGACCCGATAGCACAGATACGCAGTATTTT
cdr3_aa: CASSSSLGQGPDSTDTQYF

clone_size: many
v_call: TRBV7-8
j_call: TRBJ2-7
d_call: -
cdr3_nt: TGTGCCAGCAGCTTCAATCCCTACGAGCAGTACTTC
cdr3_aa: CASSFNPYEQYF

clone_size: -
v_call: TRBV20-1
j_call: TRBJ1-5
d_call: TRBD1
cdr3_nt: TGCAGTGCTAGAGGGCAGGGGGTGGCCCAGCATTTT
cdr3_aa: CSARGQGVAQHF

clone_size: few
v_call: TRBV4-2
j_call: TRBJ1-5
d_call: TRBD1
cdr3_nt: TGTGCCAGCAGCCAAGGTGGCGGGGCAGGGGGTCAGCCCCAGCATTTT
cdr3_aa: CASSQGGGAGGQPQHF

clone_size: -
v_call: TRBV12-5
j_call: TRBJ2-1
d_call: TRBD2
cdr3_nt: TGTGCTAGTGGTTTGGTAAGAGACGGACTAGCCGCAGTTCAGAGCTCCTACAATGAGCAGTTCTTC
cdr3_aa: CASGLVRDGLAAVQSSYNEQFF

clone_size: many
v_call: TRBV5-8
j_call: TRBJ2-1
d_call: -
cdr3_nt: TGTGCCAGCAGCTTGAGGCCAATACTATATGAGCAGTTCTTC
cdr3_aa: CASSLRPILYEQFF

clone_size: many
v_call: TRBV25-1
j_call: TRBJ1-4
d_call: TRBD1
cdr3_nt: TGTGCCAGCAGTGAATTGAACCGGGACAGGGGGCTCGGTAGTCTGGAAAAACTGTTTTTT
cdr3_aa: CASSELNRDRGLGSLEKLFF

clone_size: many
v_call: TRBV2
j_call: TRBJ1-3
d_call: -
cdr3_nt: TGTGCCAGCACCGGGTGGTCTGGAAACACCATATATTTT
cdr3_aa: CASTGWSGNTIYF

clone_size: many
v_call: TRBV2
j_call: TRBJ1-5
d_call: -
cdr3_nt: TGTGCCAGGGGGGTACCCGTTAGCAATCAGCCCCAGCATTTT
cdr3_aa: CARGVPVSNQPQHF

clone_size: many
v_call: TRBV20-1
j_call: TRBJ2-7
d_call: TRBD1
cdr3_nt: TGCAGTGCTAGACTCCAGGGGGCCGAACAGTACTTC
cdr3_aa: CSARLQGAEQYF

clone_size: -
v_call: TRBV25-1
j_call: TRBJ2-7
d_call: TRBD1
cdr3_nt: TGTGCCAGCAGCAGGACAGGCGGCGAGCAGTACTTC
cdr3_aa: CASSRTGGEQYF

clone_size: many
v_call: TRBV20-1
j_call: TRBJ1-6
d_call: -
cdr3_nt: TGCAGTGCTAGACCTTTACAGGGTGGCGGTTCACCCCTCCACTTT
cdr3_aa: CSARPLQGGGSPLHF

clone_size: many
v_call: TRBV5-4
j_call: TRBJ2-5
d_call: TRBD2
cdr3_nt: TGTGCCAGCAGCTTGGCGACTAGCGGGAAACAAGAGACCCAGTACTTC
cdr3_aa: CASSLATSGKQETQYF

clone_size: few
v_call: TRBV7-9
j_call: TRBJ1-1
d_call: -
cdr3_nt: TGTGCCATCGAGCAGAACACTGAAGCTTTCTTT
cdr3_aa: CAIEQNTEAFF

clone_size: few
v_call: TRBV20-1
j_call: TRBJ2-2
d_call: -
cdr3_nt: TGCAGTGCTAGAGCCGCTAGCGTCGGCACCGGGGAGCTGTTTTTT
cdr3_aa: CSARAASVGTGELFF

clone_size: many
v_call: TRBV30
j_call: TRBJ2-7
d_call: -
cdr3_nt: TGTGCCTGGAGTGCATACTACGAGCAGTACTTC
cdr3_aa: CAWSAYYEQYF

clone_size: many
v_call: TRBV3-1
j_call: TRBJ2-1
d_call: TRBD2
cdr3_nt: TGTGCCAGCAGCCCCGTCGCGACTAGCGGGAGTGAGCAGTTCTTC
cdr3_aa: CASSPVATSGSEQFF

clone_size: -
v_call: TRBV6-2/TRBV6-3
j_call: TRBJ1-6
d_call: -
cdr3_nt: TGTGCCAGCAGCCTGGCGGAGGAAGGGGGATGGAATTCACCCCTCCACTTT
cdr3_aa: CASSLAEEGGWNSPLHF

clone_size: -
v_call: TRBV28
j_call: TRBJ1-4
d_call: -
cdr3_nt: TGTGCCAGCAGTCCGGGGGGGTCTAATGAAAAACTGTTTTTT
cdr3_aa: CASSPGGSNEKLFF

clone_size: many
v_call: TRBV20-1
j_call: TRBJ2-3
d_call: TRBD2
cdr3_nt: TGCAGTGCTAGCAGCGGGGGGGCTGTAGATACGCAGTATTTT
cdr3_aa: CSASSGGAVDTQYF

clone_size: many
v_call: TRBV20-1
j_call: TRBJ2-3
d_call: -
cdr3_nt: TGCAGTGCTAGAGCCTCCGCAGATACGCAGTATTTT
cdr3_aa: CSARASADTQYF

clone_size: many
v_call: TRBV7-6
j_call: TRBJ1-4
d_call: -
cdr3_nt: TGTGCCAGCAGCGGCCACCCCGGGACTGCTAATGAAAAACTGTTTTTT
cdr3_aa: CASSGHPGTANEKLFF

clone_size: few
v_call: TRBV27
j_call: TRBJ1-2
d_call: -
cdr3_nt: TGTGCCAGCAGGGAGGTGGGGAACTATGGCTACACCTTC
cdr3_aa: CASREVGNYGYTF

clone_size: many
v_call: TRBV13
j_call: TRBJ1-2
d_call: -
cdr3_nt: TGTGCCAGCAGCTTAGGTGGTGACTATGGCTACACCTTC
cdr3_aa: CASSLGGDYGYTF

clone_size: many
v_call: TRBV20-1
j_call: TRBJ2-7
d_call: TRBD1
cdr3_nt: TGCAGTGCTATGGACAGGGGCCCCTACGAGCAGTACTTC
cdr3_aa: CSAMDRGPYEQYF

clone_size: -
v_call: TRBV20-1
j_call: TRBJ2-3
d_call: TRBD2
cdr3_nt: TGCAGTGCACCGACGGGGGGTGGATATACGCAGTATTTT
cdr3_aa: CSAPTGGGYTQYF

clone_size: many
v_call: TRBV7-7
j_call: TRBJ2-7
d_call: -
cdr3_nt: TGTGCTAGCACCGCCATGGACGGTCCCTACGAGCAGTACTTC
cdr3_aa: CASTAMDGPYEQYF

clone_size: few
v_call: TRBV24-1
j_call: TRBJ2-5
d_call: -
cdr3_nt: TGTGCCACCAGTGAGCAACCGGGCCCTCAAGAGACCCAGTACTTC
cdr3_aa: CATSEQPGPQETQYF

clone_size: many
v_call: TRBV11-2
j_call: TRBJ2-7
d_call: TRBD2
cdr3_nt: TGTGCCAGCAGCTTGGGAGGGCACCTTTACGAGCAGTACTTC
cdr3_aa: CASSLGGHLYEQYF

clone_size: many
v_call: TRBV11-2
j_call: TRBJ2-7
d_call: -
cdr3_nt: TGTGCCAGCAGCCCGAGGGACACCTACGAGCAGTACTTC
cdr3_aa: CASSPRDTYEQYF

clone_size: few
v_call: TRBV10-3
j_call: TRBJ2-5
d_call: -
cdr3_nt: TGTGCCATCAGTGGCGGAGAGGCGGGGATAGAGACCCAGTACTTC
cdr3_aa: CAISGGEAGIETQYF

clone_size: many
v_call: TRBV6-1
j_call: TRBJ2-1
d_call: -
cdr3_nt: TGTGCCAGCAGTGTCATTCAGGGGTCCTCCGGTGAGCAGTTCTTC
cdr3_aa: CASSVIQGSSGEQFF

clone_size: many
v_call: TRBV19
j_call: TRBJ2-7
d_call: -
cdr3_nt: TGTGCCAGTAGTGGGGCCGGGACCGCATCCTACGAGCAGTACTTC
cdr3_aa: CASSGAGTASYEQYF

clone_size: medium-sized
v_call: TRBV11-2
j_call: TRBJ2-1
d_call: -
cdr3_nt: TGTGCCAGCAGCTTAGAGTTGGATGAGCAGTTCTTC
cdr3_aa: CASSLELDEQFF

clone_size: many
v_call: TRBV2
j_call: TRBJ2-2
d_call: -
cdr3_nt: TGTGCCAGCAGTGGGAGGGGGAGGCACACCGGGGAGCTGTTTTTT
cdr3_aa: CASSGRGRHTGELFF

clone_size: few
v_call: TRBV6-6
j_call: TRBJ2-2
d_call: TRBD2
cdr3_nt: TGTGCCAGCAAAGGAGCGGGGGGGCCCAACACCGGGGAGCTGTTTTTT
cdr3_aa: CASKGAGGPNTGELFF